What follows is one TCR beta chain and its context. What it recognizes is unknown. Germline V gene sequence: CDR1 SGHNT, CDR2 YYREEE (reference sequence). Trimming removed 0 bases at V and 10 bases at J, with 11 bases between. This CDR3 spans 13 amino acids. This record belongs to a study of vaccination effects on CD4 cells after COVID-19. The study, taken as a whole, reports: The study found marked clonal contraction of infection- and vaccine-induced clones late after vaccination. The vaccine-induced clones of healthy vaccinees included only 1 of 255 that cross-reacted with common cold coronaviruses. Early post-infection timepoints were absent, and convalescent patients were few.

Method: immunoSEQ multiplex PCR; TCRdb's copy keeps in-frame clones and lacks some. The sample holds fewer than 65,000 clones, about 80% seen once. Sequencing was preceded by expansion of antigen-specific CD4+ T cells with viral peptide pools in the ViraFEST assay. Scientists isolated CD4+ T cells after a roughly 9-day culture period ended. Vaccine recipients lacked prior SARS-CoV-2 infection and had negative nucleocapsid antibodies. Wells containing 1.5 million to 2.5 million PBMC each were cultured with approximately 10 IU/ml IL-2 and around 10 ug/ml peptides. The sequenced sample was CD4+ T cells from PBMCs cultured with HCoV-OC43 spike peptides, obtained before COVID-19 vaccination. The subset here: HCoV-OC43 spike overlapping peptide pool stimulation. The clonotype comes from a human donor who received a COVID-19 vaccine. The chain combines TRBV5-4 with TRBJ2-1; perhaps D is TRBD1 or TRBD2 (5 bases each). The CDR3 is CASSLASRDEQFF. The CDR3 DNA follows: TGTGCCAGCAGCTTGGCGTCACGGGACGAGCAGTTCTTC.